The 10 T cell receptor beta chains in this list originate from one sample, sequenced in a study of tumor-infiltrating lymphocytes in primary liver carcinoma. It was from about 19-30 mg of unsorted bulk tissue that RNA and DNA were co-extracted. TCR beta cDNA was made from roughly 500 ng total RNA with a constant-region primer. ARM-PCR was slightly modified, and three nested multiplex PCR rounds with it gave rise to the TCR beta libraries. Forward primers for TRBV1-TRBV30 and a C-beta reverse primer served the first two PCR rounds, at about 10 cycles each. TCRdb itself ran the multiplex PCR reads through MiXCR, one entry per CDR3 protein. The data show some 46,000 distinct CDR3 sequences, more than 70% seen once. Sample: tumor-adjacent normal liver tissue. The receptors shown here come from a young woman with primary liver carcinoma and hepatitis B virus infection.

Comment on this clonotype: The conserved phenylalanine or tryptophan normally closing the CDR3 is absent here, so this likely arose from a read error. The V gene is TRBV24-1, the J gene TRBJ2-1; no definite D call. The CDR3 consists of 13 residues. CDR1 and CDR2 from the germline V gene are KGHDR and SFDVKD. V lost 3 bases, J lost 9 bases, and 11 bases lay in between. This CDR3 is CATSDPDSVEQFL. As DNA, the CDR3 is TGTGCCACCAGTGATCCCGACTCTGTTGAGCAGTTCCTC.

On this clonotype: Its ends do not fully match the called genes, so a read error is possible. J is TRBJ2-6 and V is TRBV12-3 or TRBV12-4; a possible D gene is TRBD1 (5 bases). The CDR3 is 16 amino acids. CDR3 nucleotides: TGTGCCTGCGGTCGTAACAAGGGCACTGGGGCCAACGTCCTAACTTTC. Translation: CACGRNKGTGANVLTF.

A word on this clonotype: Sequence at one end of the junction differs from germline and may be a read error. The CDR3 DNA sequence: TGTGTCAGCAGCATCTCTCTAGTGGGAGGATACAATGAGCAGTTCTTC. This encodes CVSSISLVGGYNEQFF. This sequence joins TRBV11-2 and TRBJ2-1; TRBD2 is a possible D gene (6 bases). Germline assignment: CDR1 SGHAT and CDR2 FQNNGV. The CDR3 covers 16 residues.

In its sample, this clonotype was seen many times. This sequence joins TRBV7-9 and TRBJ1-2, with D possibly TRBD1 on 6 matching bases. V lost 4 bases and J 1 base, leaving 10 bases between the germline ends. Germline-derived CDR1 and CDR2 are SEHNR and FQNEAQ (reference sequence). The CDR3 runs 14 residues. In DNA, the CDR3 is TGTGCCAGCAGCTCCCCAGGGGTTAACTATGGCTACACCTTC. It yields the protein CASSSPGVNYGYTF.

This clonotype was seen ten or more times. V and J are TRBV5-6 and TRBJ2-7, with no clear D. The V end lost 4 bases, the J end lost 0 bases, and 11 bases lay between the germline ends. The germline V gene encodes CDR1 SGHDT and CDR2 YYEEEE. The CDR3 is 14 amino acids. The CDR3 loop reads CASSPYTNSYEQYF. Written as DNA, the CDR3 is TGTGCCAGCAGCCCATACACAAACTCCTACGAGCAGTACTTC. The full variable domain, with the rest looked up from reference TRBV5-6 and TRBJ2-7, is DAGVTQSPTHLIKTRGQQVTLRCSPKSGHDTVSWYQQALGQGPQFIFQYYEEEERQRGNFPDRFSGHQFPNYSSELNVNALLLGDSALYLCASSPYTNSYEQYFGPGTRLTVT.

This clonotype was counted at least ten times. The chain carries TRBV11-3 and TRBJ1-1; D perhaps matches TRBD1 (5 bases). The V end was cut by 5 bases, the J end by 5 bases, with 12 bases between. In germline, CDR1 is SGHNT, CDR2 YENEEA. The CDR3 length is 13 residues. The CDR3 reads CASSPGQNTEAFF. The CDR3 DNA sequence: TGTGCCAGCAGCCCTGGACAAAATACTGAAGCTTTCTTT.

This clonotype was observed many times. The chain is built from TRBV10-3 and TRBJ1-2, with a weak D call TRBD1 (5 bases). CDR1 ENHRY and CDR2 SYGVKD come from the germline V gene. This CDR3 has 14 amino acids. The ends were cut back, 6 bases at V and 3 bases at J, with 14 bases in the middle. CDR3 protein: CAIRNSGGDYGYTF. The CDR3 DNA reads TGTGCCATCAGGAACAGCGGGGGGGACTATGGCTACACCTTC.

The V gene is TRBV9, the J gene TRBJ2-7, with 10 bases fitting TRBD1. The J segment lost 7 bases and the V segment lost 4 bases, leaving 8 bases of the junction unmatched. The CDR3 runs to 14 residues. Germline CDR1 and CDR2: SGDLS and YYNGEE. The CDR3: CASSTGTGAYEQYF. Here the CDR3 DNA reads TGTGCCAGCAGCACCGGGACAGGGGCGTATGAGCAGTACTTC.

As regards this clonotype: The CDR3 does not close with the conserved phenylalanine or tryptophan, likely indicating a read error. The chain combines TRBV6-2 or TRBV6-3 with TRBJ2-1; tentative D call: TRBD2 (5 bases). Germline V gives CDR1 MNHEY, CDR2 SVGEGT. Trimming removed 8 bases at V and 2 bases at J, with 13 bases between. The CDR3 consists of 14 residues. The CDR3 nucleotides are TGTGCCAGCTCGCGTTCTAGCACCTACAATGAGCAGTTCCTC. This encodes CASSRSSTYNEQFL.

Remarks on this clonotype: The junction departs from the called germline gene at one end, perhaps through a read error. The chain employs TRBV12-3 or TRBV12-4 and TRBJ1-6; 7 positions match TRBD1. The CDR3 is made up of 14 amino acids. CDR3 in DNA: TGTGCCAGCAGTATATGGGACAGTAATTCACCACTCCACTTT. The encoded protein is CASSIWDSNSPLHF.